The 25 T cell receptor beta chains reported below all come from one sample, sequenced in a study of shared T cell receptors in the human thymus. Profiled with immunoSEQ multiplex PCR; TCRdb holds only in-frame clones, not every one. The sample lists approximately 580,000 clones; approximately 80% were seen once. These data also featured in a second study, about human thymus T cells.

Material for sequencing was thymocytes. The receptor set was obtained from a boy under three years old with a congenital heart defect.

V and J are TRBV6-5 and TRBJ1-5; a weak D match, TRBD1 (5 bases). V dropped 6 bases and J dropped 4 bases, with 16 bases sitting between them. The CDR3 is 15 amino acids. Looked up from germline, CDR1 is MNHEY and CDR2 is SVGAGI. CDR3 amino acids: CASRGGWGRNQPQHF. The CDR3 DNA sequence: TGTGCCAGCAGGGGGGGATGGGGAAGAAATCAGCCCCAGCATTTT.

V and J are TRBV21-1 and TRBJ1-5; whether TRBD1, the table's D call, matches the DNA was not checked. TRBV21-1 is an annotated pseudogene. CDR3 length: 15 residues. CDR3 residues: CASRRPGQGNQPQHF. Here the CDR3 DNA reads TGTGCCAGCAGACGCCCGGGACAGGGAAATCAGCCCCAGCATTTT.

The CDR3: CAAGGGSYNEQFF. The CDR3 nucleotides read TGTGCCGCTGGAGGCGGTTCCTACAATGAGCAGTTCTTC. V gene TRBV6-5 combines with J gene TRBJ2-1; D might be TRBD2 (5 bases). Trimming removed 11 bases at V and 1 base at J, with 12 bases between. CDR1 MNHEY and CDR2 SVGAGI come from the germline V gene. The CDR3 loop spans 13 amino acids.

The V call is TRBV5-8, the J call TRBJ1-5, with D uncertain. V lost 3 bases to trimming and J lost 6 bases, with 13 bases between them. CDR1 SGHTS and CDR2 YDEGEE come from the germline V gene. The CDR3 runs to 14 residues. For the CDR3, the DNA is TGTGCCAGCAGCTCAAAGTCCCTATTTCAGCCCCAGCATTTT. Protein: CASSSKSLFQPQHF.

This clone occurred a few times. The rearrangement joins TRBV28 to TRBJ2-7; 10 nucleotides align to TRBD1. The germline CDR1 and CDR2 sequences are MDHEN and SYDVKM. V lost 3 bases to trimming and J lost 5 bases; unmatched junction nucleotides: 10. CDR3 length: 16 residues. Here the CDR3 reads CASSLGQGPYTHEQYF. The DNA of the CDR3 is TGTGCCAGCAGTTTGGGACAGGGGCCCTATACCCACGAGCAGTACTTC. The variable domain in full, with the rest retrieved from reference TRBV28 and TRBJ2-7, is DVKVTQSSRYLVKRTGEKVFLECVQDMDHENMFWYRQDPGLGLRLIYFSYDVKMKEKGDIPEGYSVSREKKERFSLILESASTNQTSMYLCASSLGQGPYTHEQYFGPGTRLTVT.

This sequence joins TRBV29-1 and TRBJ2-3; unclear D gene. CDR1 is SQVTM, CDR2 ANQGSEA, per germline. This CDR3 contains 13 residues. V was clipped by 4 bases and J by 2 bases, with 10 bases between them. CDR3 DNA: TGCAGCGTTGGTGTCTTTTTCACAGATACGCAGTATTTT. It codes for CSVGVFFTDTQYF.

This clone was recorded a few times. This sequence joins TRBV20-1 and TRBJ2-3; D is ambiguous. CDR1 and CDR2 from the germline V gene are DFQATT and SNEGSKA (reference sequence). The length of the CDR3 is 10 residues. Written as DNA, the CDR3 is TGCAGCGGTAGCACAGATACGCAGTATTTT. This codes for CSGSTDTQYF.

The chain employs TRBV4-1 and TRBJ2-5, with a possible D match to TRBD2 (6 bases). V lost 0 bases and J lost 7, with 21 bases in between. This CDR3 is 17 amino acids long. In germline, CDR1 is MGHRA, CDR2 YSYEKL. CDR3 coding DNA: TGCGCCAGCAGCCAAGATGAGGCGGGGCTGGGTGAGGGGACCCAGTACTTC. It specifies CASSQDEAGLGEGTQYF.

The chain has TRBV29-1 and TRBJ2-1; maybe TRBD2 (6 bases). This CDR3 comprises 15 residues. Trimming left V 5 bases short and J 0 bases short, with 14 bases between. Germline V gene sequence: CDR1 SQVTM, CDR2 ANQGSEA. The CDR3 nucleotides read TGCAGCGTTCGGCTCGGGACTTCCTCCTACAATGAGCAGTTCTTC. It specifies CSVRLGTSSYNEQFF.

The J gene is TRBJ2-1, the V gene TRBV13, with a tentative D call TRBD1 (6 bases). The CDR3 is made up of 15 amino acids. CDR1 PRHDT and CDR2 FYEKMQ come from the germline V gene (reference sequence). V was pared by 5 bases and J by 2 bases, with 13 bases between. For the CDR3, the DNA is TGTGCCAGCAGCCCAGGGGCGGCTACCTACAATGAGCAGTTCTTC. It yields the protein CASSPGAATYNEQFF.

This clone was counted a few times. The rearrangement links TRBV18 to TRBJ1-3, with 8 positions matching TRBD1. The CDR3 sequence is 15 residues long. Germline CDR1 is KGHSH and CDR2 is LQKENI. Trimming removed 5 bases from V and 4 bases from J; junction bases left unmatched: 7. CDR3 amino acids: CASSSNRGIGNTIYF. CDR3 sequence (DNA): TGTGCCAGCTCATCCAACAGGGGGATAGGAAACACCATATATTTT.

The chain couples TRBV29-1 to TRBJ2-7; D gene uncertain. The CDR3 consists of 13 residues. Germline V gene sequence: CDR1 SQVTM, CDR2 ANQGSEA. Trimming pared 7 bases from V and 0 bases from J, leaving 13 bases between. CDR3 coding DNA: TGCAGCGCCGGGTCCCGGCTCTCCTACGAGCAGTACTTC. As protein: CSAGSRLSYEQYF.

The CDR3 reads CARSRGQGADTQYF. The CDR3 DNA is TGTGCCAGAAGCCGGGGACAGGGTGCAGATACGCAGTATTTT. The rearrangement joins TRBV5-3 to TRBJ2-3; 9 bases align to TRBD1. TRBV5-3 is designated an ORF whose function remains uncertain. This CDR3 is built from 14 residues. J was trimmed by 4 bases and V by 4 bases; bases with no gene match: 4.

The V and J genes are TRBV18 and TRBJ1-3, with D uncertain. Germline V gene data show CDR1 as KGHSH and CDR2 as LQKENI. The V end was cut by 6 bases, the J end by 8 bases, with 8 bases between. CDR3 length equals 11 residues. CDR3 nucleotides: TGTGCCAGCTCCCCCTCAGACACCATATATTTT. The encoded protein is CASSPSDTIYF.

The J gene is TRBJ2-7, the V gene TRBV19; TRBD1 might be the D (6 bases). V dropped 5 bases and J dropped 0 bases, with 17 bases sitting between them. The germline V gene has CDR1 LNHDA and CDR2 SQIVND (reference sequence). This CDR3 is built from 16 residues. The CDR3 DNA sequence: TGTGCCAGTAGTCCCAAGGGACATACGAGCTCCTACGAGCAGTACTTC. It translates to CASSPKGHTSSYEQYF.

The chain carries TRBV28 and TRBJ1-1, with D possibly being TRBD1 (6 bases). The CDR3 loop spans 13 amino acids. The germline V and J ends were trimmed by 6 bases and 2 bases, with 10 bases remaining between them. Germline CDR1 MDHEN, CDR2 SYDVKM. The CDR3 loop reads CASRRTANTEAFF. CDR3 DNA sequence: TGTGCCAGCAGACGGACAGCCAACACTGAAGCTTTCTTT.

This clone was counted between two and nine times. The chain couples TRBV5-4 to TRBJ2-3; TRBD2 matches at 8 bases. Germline trimming cut 2 bases from V and 2 bases from J; bases unmatched to any gene: 4. The CDR3 covers 15 residues. Germline loops: CDR1 SGHNT, CDR2 YYREEE (reference sequence). The CDR3 sequence is CASSLAGAPTDTQYF. DNA of the CDR3: TGTGCCAGCAGCTTAGCGGGAGCCCCCACAGATACGCAGTATTTT.

The chain uses TRBV5-1 and TRBJ1-1; perhaps TRBD1 as D (5 bases). The germline CDR1 and CDR2 sequences are SGHRS and YFSETQ. Trimming left V 4 bases short and J 0 bases short, with 25 bases between. The CDR3 has 19 residues. CDR3 bases: TGCGCCAGCAGCCAACCGACAGAATGGGGCCCTCAGATGAACACTGAAGCTTTCTTT. It encodes CASSQPTEWGPQMNTEAFF.

This chain joins TRBV12-5 and TRBJ2-3, with D tentatively TRBD2 (5 bases). Trimming pared 2 bases from V and 0 bases from J, leaving 21 bases between. The CDR3 sequence is 19 residues long. Germline V lookup: CDR1 LGHNT, CDR2 FRNRAP. Here the CDR3 DNA reads TGTGCTAGTGGTTTGTCACACCTACTGGCAGCGGCTAGCACAGATACGCAGTATTTT. This sequence encodes CASGLSHLLAAASTDTQYF. Complete variable domain (other parts from reference TRBV12-5 and TRBJ2-3): DARVTQTPRHKVTEMGQEVTMRCQPILGHNTVFWYRQTMMQGLELLAYFRNRAPLDDSGMPKDRFSAEMPDATLATLKIQPSEPRDSAVYFCASGLSHLLAAASTDTQYFGPGTRLTVL.

J is TRBJ2-1 and V is TRBV7-3; 10 bases are a match to TRBD2. V lost 4 bases to trimming and J lost 7 bases; unmatched junction nucleotides: 4. Germline CDR1 is SGHTA and CDR2 is FQGTGA. CDR3 length equals 14 residues. The CDR3 DNA reads as TGTGCCAGCAGCTCCGGACTAGCGGTAAATGAGCAGTTCTTC. Amino acid sequence: CASSSGLAVNEQFF.

The genes are TRBV29-1 and TRBJ2-1; 7 bases line up with TRBD2. The CDR3 runs to 16 residues. CDR1 is SQVTM, CDR2 ANQGSEA, per germline. The V and J ends lost 3 bases and 2 bases, in that order; junction bases with no gene match: 10. The CDR3: CSVEREPPGPYNEQFF. The CDR3 coding sequence is TGCAGCGTTGAGCGGGAGCCCCCGGGCCCCTACAATGAGCAGTTCTTC.

The genes are TRBV23-1 and TRBJ1-2; 7 bases are shared with TRBD1. TRBV23-1 is recorded as an ORF, its role being uncertain. The V segment lost 2 bases and the J segment 8 bases; nucleotides outside the gene matches: 8. The CDR3 length is 14 residues. CDR3 sequence reads: CASSQPRQGRGYTF. CDR3 bases: TGCGCCAGCAGTCAACCCCGACAGGGTCGGGGCTACACCTTC.

This chain links TRBV27 with TRBJ1-5; TRBD1 might be the D (6 bases). CDR3 length: 16 residues. Trimming removed 6 bases from V and 0 bases from J, with 15 bases in between. Germline V CDR1 and CDR2: MNHEY, SMNVEV (reference sequence). CDR3 residues: CASRANLRGSNQPQHF. The CDR3 region has the DNA TGTGCCAGCAGGGCCAACCTCAGGGGTAGCAATCAGCCCCAGCATTTT.

The chain is built from TRBV18 and TRBJ1-5, with D perhaps matching TRBD1 (6 bases). Germline lookup yields CDR1 KGHSH and CDR2 LQKENI. Trimming removed 2 bases at V and 0 bases at J, with 11 bases between. This CDR3 comprises 16 residues. In DNA form, the CDR3 reads TGTGCCAGCTCACCAGGGGGCTCGAATAGCAATCAGCCCCAGCATTTT. Amino acid sequence: CASSPGGSNSNQPQHF.

The rearrangement uses TRBV4-3 and TRBJ2-2, with D perhaps matching TRBD2 (5 bases). The V end was cut by 2 bases, the J end by 7 bases, with 17 bases between. The CDR3 length is 16 residues. The germline V gene has CDR1 LGHNA and CDR2 YSLEER. CDR3 nucleotides: TGCGCCAGCAGCCAACCATCAGGCGGGCTCAGCGGGGAGCTGTTTTTT. Translation gives CASSQPSGGLSGELFF.